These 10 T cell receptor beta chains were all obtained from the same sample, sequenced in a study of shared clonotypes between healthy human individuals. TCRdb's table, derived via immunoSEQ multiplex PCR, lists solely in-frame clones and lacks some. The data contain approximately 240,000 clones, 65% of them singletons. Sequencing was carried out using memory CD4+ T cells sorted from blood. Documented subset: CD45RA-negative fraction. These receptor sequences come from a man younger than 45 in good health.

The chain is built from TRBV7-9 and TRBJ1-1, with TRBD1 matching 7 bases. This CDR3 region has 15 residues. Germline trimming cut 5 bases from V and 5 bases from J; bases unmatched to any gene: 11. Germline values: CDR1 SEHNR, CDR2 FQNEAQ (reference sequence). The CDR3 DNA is TGTGCCAGCAGCACGGTGACAGGGAGGGGGACTGAAGCTTTCTTT. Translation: CASSTVTGRGTEAFF.

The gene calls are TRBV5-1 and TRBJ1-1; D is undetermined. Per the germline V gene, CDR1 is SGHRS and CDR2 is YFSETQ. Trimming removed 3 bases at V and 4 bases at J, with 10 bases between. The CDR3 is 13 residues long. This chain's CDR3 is CASSWGLATEAFF. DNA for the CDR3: TGCGCCAGCAGCTGGGGATTGGCCACTGAAGCTTTCTTT.

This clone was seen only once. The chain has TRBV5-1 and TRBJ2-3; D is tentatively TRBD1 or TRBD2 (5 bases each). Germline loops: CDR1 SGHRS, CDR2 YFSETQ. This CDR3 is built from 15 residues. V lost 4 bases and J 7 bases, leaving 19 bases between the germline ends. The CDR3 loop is CASSDHRDGGYTQYF. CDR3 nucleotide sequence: TGCGCCAGCAGCGACCACCGGGACGGAGGTTATACGCAGTATTTT.

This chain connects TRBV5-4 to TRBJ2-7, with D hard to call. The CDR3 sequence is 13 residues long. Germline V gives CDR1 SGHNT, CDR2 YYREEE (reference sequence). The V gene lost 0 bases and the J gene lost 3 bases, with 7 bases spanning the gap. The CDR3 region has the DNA TGTGCCAGCAGCTTGGTGGACCACTACGAGCAGTACTTC. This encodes CASSLVDHYEQYF.

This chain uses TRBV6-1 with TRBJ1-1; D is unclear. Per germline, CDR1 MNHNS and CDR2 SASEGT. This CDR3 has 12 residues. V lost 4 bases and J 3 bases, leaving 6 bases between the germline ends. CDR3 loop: CASSGWDTEAFF. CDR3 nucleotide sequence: TGTGCCAGCAGTGGATGGGACACTGAAGCTTTCTTT.

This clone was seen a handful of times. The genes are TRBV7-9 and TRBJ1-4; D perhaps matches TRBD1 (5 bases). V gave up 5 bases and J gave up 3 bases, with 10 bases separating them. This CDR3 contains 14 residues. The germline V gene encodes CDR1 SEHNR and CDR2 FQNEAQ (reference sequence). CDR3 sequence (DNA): TGTGCCAGCAGCCCCATAGGGGCTAATGAAAAACTGTTTTTT. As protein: CASSPIGANEKLFF.

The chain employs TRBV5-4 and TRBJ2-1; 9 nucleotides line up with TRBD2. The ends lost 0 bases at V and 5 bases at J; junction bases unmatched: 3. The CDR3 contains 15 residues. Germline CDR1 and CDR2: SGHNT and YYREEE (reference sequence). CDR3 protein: CASSLGASGNNEQFF. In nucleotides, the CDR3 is TGTGCCAGCAGCTTGGGTGCTAGCGGGAACAATGAGCAGTTCTTC.

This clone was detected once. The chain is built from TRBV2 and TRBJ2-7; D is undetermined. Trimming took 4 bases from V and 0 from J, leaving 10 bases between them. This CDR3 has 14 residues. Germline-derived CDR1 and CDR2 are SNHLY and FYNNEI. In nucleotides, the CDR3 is TGTGCCAGCAGTGCCGGCGCACGCTCCTACGAGCAGTACTTC. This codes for CASSAGARSYEQYF.

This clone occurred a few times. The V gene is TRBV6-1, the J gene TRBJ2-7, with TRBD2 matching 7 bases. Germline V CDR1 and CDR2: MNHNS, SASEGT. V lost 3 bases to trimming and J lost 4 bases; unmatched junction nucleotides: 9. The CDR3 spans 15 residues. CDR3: CASSEESGGSYEQYF. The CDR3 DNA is TGTGCCAGCAGTGAGGAGTCGGGAGGTTCGTACGAGCAGTACTTC.

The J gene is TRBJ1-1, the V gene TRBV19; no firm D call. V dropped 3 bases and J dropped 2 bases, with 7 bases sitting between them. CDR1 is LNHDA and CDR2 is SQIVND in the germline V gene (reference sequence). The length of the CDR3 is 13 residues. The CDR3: CASSIPPNTEAFF. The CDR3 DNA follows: TGTGCCAGTAGTATTCCCCCCAACACTGAAGCTTTCTTT. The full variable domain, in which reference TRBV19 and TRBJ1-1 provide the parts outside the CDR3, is DGGITQSPKYLFRKEGQNVTLSCEQNLNHDAMYWYRQDPGQGLRLIYYSQIVNDFQKGDIAEGYSVSREKKESFPLTVTSAQKNPTAFYLCASSIPPNTEAFFGQGTRLTVV.